A single sample is the source of the 19 T cell receptor beta chains below, sequenced in a study of OX40 agonist ivuxolimab in advanced cancers. The library came from the immunoSEQ multiplex PCR assay. The clones in this table, taken by TCRdb from immuneACCESS, are in-frame only. Not every clone is retained; where verified, under half of the shortfall comes from an unresolved V gene, and the cause of the rest is unknown. The sample has around 26,000 clones on record, around 86% of them singletons. The top ten hold approximately 30% of the sample. The source was CD4+ or CD8+ T cells sorted from blood, collected in a trial of the OX40 agonist ivuxolimab. Receptors were obtained from an adult with an advanced solid tumor such as melanoma, head and neck, liver or kidney cancer.

The chain recombines TRBV6-1 with TRBJ2-3; D possibly uses TRBD1 or TRBD2 (5 bases each). The CDR3 length is 16 residues. Germline CDR1 reads MNHNS; CDR2 reads SASEGT. With 7 bases removed from V and 2 bases from J, the gap between germline ends came to 19 bases. CDR3 sequence (DNA): TGTGCCAGCATTGACAGAATGCGGGTTAACACAGATACGCAGTATTTT. Encoded protein: CASIDRMRVNTDTQYF.

The chain has TRBV9 and TRBJ2-3; 10 positions agree with TRBD1. CDR3 length: 15 residues. CDR1 is SGDLS, CDR2 YYNGEE, per germline. V trimming: 4 bases; J trimming: 6 bases; junction bases outside the gene matches: 8. The CDR3 DNA reads TGTGCCAGCAGCCCCGCGACAGGGGGCCCCGATACGCAGTATTTT. This translates into CASSPATGGPDTQYF.

The chain is built from TRBV30 and TRBJ1-1; perhaps TRBD1 as D (5 bases). The CDR3 consists of 12 residues. Trimming pared 0 bases from V and 4 bases from J, leaving 6 bases between. Germline CDR1 GTSNPN, CDR2 SVGIG (reference sequence). The CDR3: CAWSVGGTEAFF. CDR3 nucleotide sequence: TGTGCCTGGAGTGTCGGGGGCACTGAAGCTTTCTTT.

CDR3 in DNA: TGCGCCAGCAGCCCTACGGACAGGGGACGCTATGGCTACACCTTC. Translated: CASSPTDRGRYGYTF. V is TRBV4-1 and J is TRBJ1-2; 9 bases are a match to TRBD1. The CDR3 sequence is 15 residues long. V lost 4 bases, J lost 4 bases, and 7 bases stayed unmatched. Germline V gives CDR1 MGHRA, CDR2 YSYEKL.

CDR3 coding DNA: TGCGCCAGCAGCTTGGAAACAGGGCCCTACAATGAGCAGTTCTTC. Encoded protein: CASSLETGPYNEQFF. The gene calls are TRBV5-1 and TRBJ2-1, with TRBD1 as a possible D gene (6 bases). CDR3 size: 15 residues. Looked up from germline, CDR1 is SGHRS and CDR2 is YFSETQ. V lost 0 bases and J 2 bases, leaving 9 bases between the germline ends.

The V and J genes are TRBV27 and TRBJ1-1; weak D call: TRBD1 (5 bases). The CDR3 consists of 18 residues. Germline V lookup: CDR1 MNHEY, CDR2 SMNVEV (reference sequence). The germline V and J ends were trimmed by 0 bases and 0 bases, with 17 bases remaining between them. CDR3 bases: TGTGCCAGCAGTTTATCGTCTTATGCCGGGGGTTTGAACACTGAAGCTTTCTTT. Its translation: CASSLSSYAGGLNTEAFF.

The chain joins TRBV4-2 to TRBJ1-1, with no clear D. The CDR3 loop spans 16 amino acids. Deletions cut 0 bases from V and 1 base from J, with 12 bases between. Germline loops: CDR1 LGHNA, CDR2 YNFKEQ. The CDR3 DNA sequence: TGTGCCAGCAGCCAAGATTTGAGTCTCAAGAACACTGAAGCTTTCTTT. Residues: CASSQDLSLKNTEAFF.

The chain couples TRBV9 to TRBJ2-7; 7 bases align to TRBD1. V was pared by 5 bases and J by 1 base, with 9 bases of the junction left unmatched. Germline values: CDR1 SGDLS, CDR2 YYNGEE. CDR3 length equals 15 residues. The CDR3 bases are TGTGCCAGCAGAGTGTCTTCGGGACAGTCCTACGAGCAGTACTTC. Translating gives CASRVSSGQSYEQYF. Full variable domain (missing parts from reference TRBV9 and TRBJ2-7): DSGVTQTPKHLITATGQRVTLRCSPRSGDLSVYWYQQSLDQGLQFLIQYYNGEERAKGNILERFSAQQFPDLHSELNLSSLELGDSALYFCASRVSSGQSYEQYFGPGTRLTVT.

Notes on this clone: Compared with germline, one end of the junction differs, possibly owing to a read error. The chain combines TRBV4-1 with TRBJ2-6; possibly TRBD1 or TRBD2 for D (5 bases each). From germline, CDR1 is MGHRA and CDR2 YSYEKL. The CDR3 has 17 amino acids. The CDR3 DNA reads as TGCGCCAGCAGCCAAGGGCCGGGGACCGCTGGGACCAACGTCCTGACTTTC. The encoded protein is CASSQGPGTAGTNVLTF.

This chain joins TRBV5-1 and TRBJ1-1; D is undetermined. CDR1 and CDR2 from the germline V gene are SGHRS and YFSETQ. The CDR3 sequence is 12 residues long. Trimming left V 0 bases short and J 3 bases short, with 3 bases between. DNA for the CDR3: TGCGCCAGCAGCTTGGTTGACACTGAAGCTTTCTTT. This translates into CASSLVDTEAFF.

The chain joins TRBV5-1 to TRBJ1-1; the D is unclear. The CDR3 has 15 amino acids. The V gene's germline CDR1 is SGHRS and CDR2 YFSETQ. V was clipped by 2 bases and J by 0 bases, with 11 bases between them. Written as DNA, the CDR3 is TGCGCCAGCAGCTTCGGGTTGGGTCTGAACACTGAAGCTTTCTTT. Residues: CASSFGLGLNTEAFF. Looking up the rest from reference TRBV5-1 and TRBJ1-1 gives the full variable domain: KAGVTQTPRYLIKTRGQQVTLSCSPISGHRSVSWYQQTPGQGLQFLFEYFSETQRNKGNFPGRFSGRQFSNSRSEMNVSTLELGDSALYLCASSFGLGLNTEAFFGQGTRLTVV.

In its sample, this clone was seen once. This rearrangement joins TRBV15 to TRBJ2-7; D is unresolved. The CDR3 extends over 15 amino acids. CDR1 and CDR2 (germline): LNHNV, YYDKDF (reference sequence). V lost 0 bases to trimming and J lost 3 bases, with 12 bases between them. CDR3 loop: CATSRDLGSGYEQYF. CDR3 coding DNA: TGTGCCACCAGCAGAGATCTCGGATCCGGCTACGAGCAGTACTTC.

The rearrangement uses TRBV5-1 and TRBJ2-5; 8 nucleotides align to TRBD1. Germline V gene data show CDR1 as SGHRS and CDR2 as YFSETQ. CDR3 length equals 14 residues. J gave up 4 bases and V 1 base, and 3 bases lay outside the gene matches. The CDR3 nucleotides are TGCGCCAGCAGCTTGTCCGGACAGGGAGAGACCCAGTACTTC. Its translation: CASSLSGQGETQYF.

J is TRBJ2-3 and V is TRBV7-9; no clear D. V lost 1 base, J lost 3 bases, and 5 bases lay in between. CDR1 is SEHNR and CDR2 is FQNEAQ in the germline V gene (reference sequence). CDR3 length equals 13 residues. The CDR3 loop reads CASSLGGTDTQYF. The CDR3 nucleotides are TGTGCCAGCAGCTTAGGTGGAACAGATACGCAGTATTTT.

This chain joins TRBV5-7 and TRBJ2-2, with no clear D. TRBV5-7 is an ORF, with its function uncertain. The CDR3 contains 16 residues. The V and J ends lost 1 base and 3 bases respectively, with 13 bases between them. For the CDR3, the DNA is TGTGCCAGCAGCTTGTCACACGACACTTACACCGGGGAGCTGTTTTTT. It codes for CASSLSHDTYTGELFF.

J is TRBJ2-1 and V is TRBV7-3; D not certain. The CDR3 runs 15 residues. Germline CDR1 SGHTA, CDR2 FQGTGA. Trimming removed 5 bases from V and 0 bases from J, with 11 bases in between. The CDR3 loop reads CASSLGPSSYNEQFF. The CDR3 DNA reads as TGTGCCAGCAGCCTTGGGCCCAGCTCCTACAATGAGCAGTTCTTC.

The chain joins TRBV6-5 to TRBJ2-5, with D possibly matching TRBD2 (5 bases). Germline CDR1 MNHEY, CDR2 SVGAGI. This CDR3 comprises 14 residues. Trimming removed 2 bases at V and 1 base at J, with 8 bases between. Here the CDR3 reads CASSYLRGQETQYF. The DNA for the CDR3 is TGTGCCAGCAGTTACCTCCGGGGCCAAGAGACCCAGTACTTC.

The genes are TRBV9 and TRBJ1-5; 8 nucleotides agree with TRBD1. The trim removed 3 bases at V and 0 bases at J, leaving 5 bases unmatched. The CDR3 runs 16 residues. Germline V gives CDR1 SGDLS, CDR2 YYNGEE. The CDR3 DNA reads TGTGCCAGCAGCGCGGACAGGGATGGTAGCAATCAGCCCCAGCATTTT. Amino acids: CASSADRDGSNQPQHF.

The rearrangement links TRBV4-2 to TRBJ2-2; tentative D call: TRBD1 (7 bases). The ends were cut back, 4 bases at V and 1 base at J, with 16 bases in the middle. The CDR3 length is 17 residues. Germline V gene lookup returns CDR1 LGHNA and CDR2 YNFKEQ. In DNA, the CDR3 is TGTGCCAGCAGCCGTCTTACCAGGGGGGAGAACACCGGGGAGCTGTTTTTT. Translation gives CASSRLTRGENTGELFF.